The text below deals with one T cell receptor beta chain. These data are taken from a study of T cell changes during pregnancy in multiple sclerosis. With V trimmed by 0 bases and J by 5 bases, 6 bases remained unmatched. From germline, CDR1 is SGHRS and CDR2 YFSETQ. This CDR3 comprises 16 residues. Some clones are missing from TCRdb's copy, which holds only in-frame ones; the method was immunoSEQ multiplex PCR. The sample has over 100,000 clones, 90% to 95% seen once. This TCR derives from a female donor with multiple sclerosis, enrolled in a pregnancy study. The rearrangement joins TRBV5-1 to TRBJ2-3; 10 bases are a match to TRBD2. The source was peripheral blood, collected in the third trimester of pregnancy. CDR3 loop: CASSLELAGAQDTQYF. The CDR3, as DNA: TGCGCCAGCAGCTTGGAGCTAGCGGGAGCACAAGATACGCAGTATTTT. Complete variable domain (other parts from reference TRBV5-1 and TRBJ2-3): KAGVTQTPRYLIKTRGQQVTLSCSPISGHRSVSWYQQTPGQGLQFLFEYFSETQRNKGNFPGRFSGRQFSNSRSEMNVSTLELGDSALYLCASSLELAGAQDTQYFGPGTRLTVL.